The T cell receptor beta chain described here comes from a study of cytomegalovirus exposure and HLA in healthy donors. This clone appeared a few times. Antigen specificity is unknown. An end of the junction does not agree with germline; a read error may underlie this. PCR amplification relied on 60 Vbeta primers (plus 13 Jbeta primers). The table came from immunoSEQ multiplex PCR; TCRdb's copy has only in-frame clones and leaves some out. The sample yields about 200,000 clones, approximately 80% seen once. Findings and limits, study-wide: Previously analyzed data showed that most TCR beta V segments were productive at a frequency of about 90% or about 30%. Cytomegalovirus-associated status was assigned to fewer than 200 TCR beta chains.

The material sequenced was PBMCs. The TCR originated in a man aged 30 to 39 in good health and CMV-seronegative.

CDR3 coding DNA: TGTGCCAGCAGCCCCGGGACAGAGACTTTCATGAACTTC. Encoded protein: CASSPGTETFMNF. V and J are TRBV11-2 and TRBJ1-2; 7 nucleotides align to TRBD1. CDR3 length equals 13 residues. CDR1 and CDR2 from the germline V gene are SGHAT and FQNNGV.